The 22 T cell receptor beta chains below were found in one sample sequenced in a study of OX40 agonist ivuxolimab in advanced cancers. Repertoires were generated with immunoSEQ multiplex PCR, while TCRdb's copy carries only in-frame clones and drops some. This sample has 90,000 to 100,000 clones, with roughly 95% found just once. This material consisted of CD4+ or CD8+ T cells sorted from blood, taken in a trial of the OX40 agonist ivuxolimab. The receptors come from an adult with an advanced solid tumor such as melanoma, head and neck, liver or kidney cancer.

The chain has TRBV12-5 and TRBJ2-7; 9 nucleotides match TRBD1. Germline CDR1 reads LGHNT; CDR2 reads FRNRAP. The CDR3 loop spans 15 amino acids. Losses at the gene ends were 2 bases for V and 3 bases for J; bases not matched to a gene: 5. In DNA, the CDR3 is TGTGCTAGTGGTTTGTACCGGGACAGGGACTACGAGCAGTACTTC. Its protein is CASGLYRDRDYEQYF.

The gene calls are TRBV27 and TRBJ2-2, with 10 bases identical to TRBD2. The CDR3 has 15 amino acids. CDR1 MNHEY and CDR2 SMNVEV come from the germline V gene (reference sequence). V was clipped by 10 bases and J by 2 bases; unmatched bases: 7. The CDR3 coding sequence is TGTGCCACTGCAGTAGCGGGAGGAAACACCGGGGAGCTGTTTTTT. Translated, it gives CATAVAGGNTGELFF.

This chain connects TRBV27 to TRBJ1-1; D perhaps matches TRBD1 (5 bases). The V end was cut by 4 bases, the J end by 4 bases, with 7 bases between. Germline assignment: CDR1 MNHEY and CDR2 SMNVEV (reference sequence). This CDR3 comprises 12 residues. The CDR3 coding sequence is TGTGCCAGCAGTTCAGGGCGCACTGAAGCTTTCTTT. Translating gives CASSSGRTEAFF.

J is TRBJ2-1 and V is TRBV19, with TRBD1 matching 7 bases. The CDR3 totals 16 residues. Unmatched junction bases numbered 6, after V lost 4 bases and J lost 0 bases. Germline-derived CDR1 and CDR2 are LNHDA and SQIVND (reference sequence). The CDR3 loop reads CASSRQGRHSYNEQFF. The DNA for the CDR3 is TGTGCCAGTAGTAGACAGGGACGCCACTCCTACAATGAGCAGTTCTTC.

The rearrangement links TRBV7-3 to TRBJ2-3; D remains ambiguous. The CDR3 has 15 residues. Deletions cut 5 bases from V and 3 bases from J, with 15 bases between. Germline V gene sequence: CDR1 SGHTA, CDR2 FQGTGA. The CDR3 bases are TGTGCCAGCAGCCTCCACCTAAGCGCGACAGATACGCAGTATTTT. Its translation: CASSLHLSATDTQYF.

The CDR3 protein is CASSSYLSYNEQFF. The DNA of the CDR3 is TGTGCCAGCAGTTCATATTTGTCCTACAATGAGCAGTTCTTC. The chain links TRBV27 to TRBJ2-1; D is ambiguous. The CDR3 has 14 amino acids. The germline V and J ends were trimmed by 4 bases and 1 base, with 8 bases remaining between them. Germline values: CDR1 MNHEY, CDR2 SMNVEV (reference sequence).

V usage is TRBV14 and J usage is TRBJ2-1; D possibly uses TRBD1 or TRBD2 (6 bases each). With 6 bases removed from V and 8 bases from J, the gap between germline ends came to 14 bases. The CDR3 loop spans 13 amino acids. Germline V gene lookup returns CDR1 SGHDN and CDR2 FVKESK. CDR3 DNA: TGTGCCAGCAGGTTCGACGGGGGCGATGAGCAGTTCTTC. Translated: CASRFDGGDEQFF. Using reference TRBV14 and TRBJ2-1 for the parts outside the CDR3, the full variable domain is EAGVTQFPSHSVIEKGQTVTLRCDPISGHDNLYWYRRVMGKEIKFLLHFVKESKQDESGMPNNRFLAERTGGTYSTLKVQPAELEDSGVYFCASRFDGGDEQFFGPGTRLTVL.

The rearrangement links TRBV27 to TRBJ2-5; 10 positions agree with TRBD1. The CDR3 is made up of 13 amino acids. Germline CDR1 is MNHEY and CDR2 is SMNVEV (reference sequence). Unmatched junction bases numbered 2, after V lost 7 bases and J lost 3 bases. The chain's CDR3 is CASTGTGEETQYF. The CDR3, as DNA: TGTGCCAGCACCGGGACAGGGGAAGAGACCCAGTACTTC.

The V and J genes are TRBV21-1 and TRBJ2-7; the table's D call of TRBD1 was not tested on the DNA. TRBV21-1 is a pseudogene locus. The CDR3 contains 15 residues. CDR3 sequence: CASSHDRGDPYEQYF. In nucleotides, the CDR3 is TGTGCCAGCAGCCACGACAGGGGGGACCCCTACGAGCAGTACTTC.

The chain recombines TRBV5-6 with TRBJ1-4; D is undetermined. Germline CDR1 and CDR2: SGHDT and YYEEEE. This CDR3 is 15 amino acids long. Trimming pared 0 bases from V and 6 bases from J, leaving 12 bases between. The CDR3 DNA follows: TGTGCCAGCAGCTTGGGAGCGGCGAACTATGAAAAACTGTTTTTT. Residues: CASSLGAANYEKLFF. Full variable domain (rest looked up from reference TRBV5-6 and TRBJ1-4): DAGVTQSPTHLIKTRGQQVTLRCSPKSGHDTVSWYQQALGQGPQFIFQYYEEEERQRGNFPDRFSGHQFPNYSSELNVNALLLGDSALYLCASSLGAANYEKLFFGSGTQLSVL.

The chain recombines TRBV5-1 with TRBJ2-1, with D maybe TRBD1 (7 bases). The CDR3 consists of 16 residues. Trimming took 4 bases from V and 0 from J, leaving 14 bases between them. The V gene's germline CDR1 is SGHRS and CDR2 YFSETQ. The CDR3 DNA sequence: TGCGCCAGCAGCATCGCGGGACAGACCTCCTACAATGAGCAGTTCTTC. Its translation: CASSIAGQTSYNEQFF.

The genes are TRBV7-2 and TRBJ2-2; TRBD1 matches 8 bases. V trimming: 5 bases; J trimming: 4 bases; junction bases outside the gene matches: 9. The V gene's germline CDR1 is SGHTA and CDR2 FQGNSA. This CDR3 comprises 16 residues. CDR3 nucleotides: TGTGCCAGCAGCCCCCTAGGACAGGGTAGCACCGGGGAGCTGTTTTTT. Translated: CASSPLGQGSTGELFF.

This chain connects TRBV27 to TRBJ1-5; possibly TRBD1 for D (5 bases). Per germline, CDR1 MNHEY and CDR2 SMNVEV (reference sequence). The V end lost 8 bases, the J end lost 2 bases, and 16 bases lay between the germline ends. CDR3 length equals 15 residues. This CDR3 is CASGTGTGGNQPQHF. The CDR3 region has the DNA TGTGCCAGCGGTACAGGAACCGGGGGCAATCAGCCCCAGCATTTT.

V gene TRBV9 combines with J gene TRBJ2-1; 15 nucleotides align to TRBD2. The J segment lost 7 bases and the V segment lost 4 bases, leaving 9 bases of the junction unmatched. CDR3 length: 17 residues. Germline-derived CDR1 and CDR2 are SGDLS and YYNGEE. CDR3 sequence reads: CASSPGLAGGLANEQFF. The CDR3 DNA is TGTGCCAGCAGCCCTGGACTAGCGGGAGGGTTGGCGAATGAGCAGTTCTTC.

The rearrangement joins TRBV7-9 to TRBJ2-2, with TRBD1 matching 8 bases. The CDR3 covers 15 residues. The trim removed 1 base at V and 3 bases at J, leaving 1 base unmatched. Germline-derived CDR1 and CDR2 are SEHNR and FQNEAQ (reference sequence). In DNA, the CDR3 is TGTGCCAGCAGCTTAGTGACAGGGGACACCGGGGAGCTGTTTTTT. Its translation is CASSLVTGDTGELFF.

The chain is built from TRBV15 and TRBJ2-4, with D possibly being TRBD2 (6 bases). The CDR3 contains 14 residues. The germline V gene encodes CDR1 LNHNV and CDR2 YYDKDF (reference sequence). V was clipped by 4 bases and J by 3 bases, with 10 bases between them. CDR3 amino acids: CATSKGEDKNIQYF. As DNA, the CDR3 is TGTGCCACCAGCAAAGGGGAGGACAAAAACATTCAGTACTTC.

The rearrangement joins TRBV6-5 to TRBJ2-1; 9 bases agree with TRBD2. Germline V gene data show CDR1 as MNHEY and CDR2 as SVGAGI. The length of the CDR3 is 16 residues. Trimming cost V 3 bases and J 7 bases; bases outside gene matches: 10. In DNA form, the CDR3 reads TGTGCCAGCAGTTATGTGGGCGGGGGGGATAGGAATGAGCAGTTCTTC. Translating gives CASSYVGGGDRNEQFF.

The chain is built from TRBV7-2 and TRBJ2-7; TRBD2 matches at 7 bases. The trim removed 1 base at V and 1 base at J, leaving 1 base unmatched. The length of the CDR3 is 14 residues. Germline V gives CDR1 SGHTA, CDR2 FQGNSA. CDR3 region: CASSLGAGSYEQYF. CDR3 bases: TGTGCCAGCAGCTTAGGAGCGGGATCCTACGAGCAGTACTTC.

The chain is built from TRBV7-8 and TRBJ2-5; no reliable D call. The ends were cut back, 3 bases at V and 5 bases at J, with 7 bases in the middle. The CDR3 is 12 amino acids. Germline assignment: CDR1 SGHVS and CDR2 FQNEAQ. The CDR3 nucleotides read TGTGCCAGCAGCTTTTACGGGGAGACCCAGTACTTC. It encodes CASSFYGETQYF.

V gene TRBV7-3 combines with J gene TRBJ2-6, with 9 bases matching TRBD1. The germline V gene has CDR1 SGHTA and CDR2 FQGTGA. Germline trimming cut 3 bases from V and 0 bases from J; bases unmatched to any gene: 6. The CDR3 is 18 residues long. The CDR3 protein is CASSFLGQGLSGANVLTF. In DNA form, the CDR3 reads TGTGCCAGCAGCTTCCTGGGACAGGGCCTCTCTGGGGCCAACGTCCTGACTTTC.

The V and J genes are TRBV13 and TRBJ2-7; a possible D gene is TRBD1 (5 bases). Germline assignment: CDR1 PRHDT and CDR2 FYEKMQ (reference sequence). Deletions cut 6 bases from V and 7 bases from J, with 19 bases between. This CDR3 region has 14 residues. In DNA form, the CDR3 reads TGTGCCAGCAGTTCACAGGCTTTTGGGGCAGAGCAGTACTTC. Translated, it gives CASSSQAFGAEQYF.

J is TRBJ1-2 and V is TRBV5-4, with 9 nucleotides matching TRBD1. The CDR3 has 14 amino acids. The germline CDR1 and CDR2 sequences are SGHNT and YYREEE (reference sequence). Trimming cost V 4 bases and J 7 bases; bases outside gene matches: 8. The CDR3 DNA is TGTGCCAGCAGCCCCTGGGACAGGGCGGCTGGCTACACCTTC. Its translation is CASSPWDRAAGYTF. The whole variable domain, filled in from reference TRBV5-4 and TRBJ1-2, reads ETGVTQSPTHLIKTRGQQVTLRCSSQSGHNTVSWYQQALGQGPQFIFQYYREEENGRGNFPPRFSGLQFPNYSSELNVNALELDDSALYLCASSPWDRAAGYTFGSGTRLTVV.